The rows below give T cell receptor beta chains drawn from one sample of a study of graft-versus-host responses after intestinal transplantation. No antigens are known for them. This table comes from immunoSEQ multiplex PCR, and its TCRdb copy is limited to in-frame clones, with some not included. The repertoire holds about 120,000 clones, with just under 95% as singletons. Here the sequenced sample was unstimulated CD4+ T cells sorted from spleen or lymph node cells, taken before intestinal transplant. These TCRs come from a human donor who received an intestinal transplant. CDR3s include the opening cysteine and the closing phenylalanine or tryptophan. A D gene is named only where the DNA matches it firmly. Expanded clones are given a class, and other clones once, few, many or no size at all.

v_gene	len	d_gene	abundance	j_gene	CDR3aa	CDR3nt
TRBV18	17	TRBD1	.	TRBJ2-3	CASSPRRSGTDTDTQYF	TGTGCCAGCTCACCGCGTCGCTCTGGGACAGACACAGATACGCAGTATTTT
TRBV18	16	TRBD1	.	TRBJ2-1	CASSPRSGQADNEQFF	TGTGCCAGCTCGCCGAGATCGGGACAGGCCGACAATGAGCAGTTCTTC
TRBV5-4	13	.	.	TRBJ1-1	CASSLGLNTEAFF	TGTGCCAGCAGTCTGGGACTTAACACTGAAGCTTTCTTT
TRBV27	17	.	.	TRBJ2-2	CASSLWDPSRGTGELFF	TGTGCCAGCAGTTTATGGGACCCCTCGCGAGGCACCGGGGAGCTGTTTTTT
TRBV5-1	12	.	.	TRBJ2-4	CASSLGGNIQYF	TGCGCCAGCAGCTTGGGGGGAAACATTCAGTACTTC
TRBV10-1	14	.	.	TRBJ2-2	CASGTGFNTGELFF	TGCGCCAGCGGAACGGGGTTCAACACCGGGGAGCTGTTTTTT
TRBV6-5	13	TRBD1	once	TRBJ2-3	CASSRDREDTQYF	TGTGCCAGCAGCCGTGACAGGGAGGATACGCAGTATTTT
TRBV10-2	14	.	.	TRBJ2-7	CASSLGGGSYEQYF	TGCGCCAGCAGTCTAGGGGGGGGATCCTACGAGCAGTACTTC
TRBV4-1	16	TRBD1	.	TRBJ1-2	CASSPGQGGSNYGYTF	TGCGCCAGCAGCCCCGGACAGGGAGGTTCGAACTATGGCTACACCTTC
TRBV18	14	.	.	TRBJ1-2	CASSPTESDYGYTF	TGTGCCAGCTCACCAACGGAATCGGACTATGGCTACACCTTC
TRBV5-6	14	.	.	TRBJ2-7	CASSLIWGRQEQYF	TGTGCCAGCAGCTTGATATGGGGGCGGCAAGAGCAGTACTTC
TRBV30	12	.	.	TRBJ2-7	CAWESFPYEQYF	TGTGCCTGGGAATCGTTTCCCTACGAGCAGTACTTC
TRBV7-9	17	TRBD1	.	TRBJ1-5	CASSFGQGVAGNQPQHF	TGTGCCAGCAGCTTCGGACAGGGAGTGGCTGGCAATCAGCCCCAGCATTTT
TRBV7-9	13	.	.	TRBJ1-2	CASSQQQNYGYTF	TGTGCCAGCAGCCAACAGCAGAACTATGGCTACACCTTC
TRBV10-3	15	.	.	TRBJ2-7	CAISATIGGSREQYF	TGTGCCATCAGTGCAACTATAGGGGGTTCTCGCGAGCAGTACTTC
TRBV5-5	16	TRBD1	.	TRBJ1-5	CASSGGGQDPNQPQHF	TGTGCCAGCAGCGGGGGGGGACAGGACCCTAATCAGCCCCAGCATTTT
TRBV5-1	14	.	once	TRBJ2-5	CASSLDTFQETQYF	TGCGCCAGCAGCTTGGACACTTTTCAAGAGACCCAGTACTTC
TRBV2	12	.	.	TRBJ2-7	CASSEPGDEQYF	TGTGCCAGCAGTGAACCGGGGGACGAGCAGTACTTC
TRBV10-3	14	TRBD1	few	TRBJ2-7	CAISPRDSPYEQYF	TGTGCCATCAGCCCCCGGGACAGCCCCTACGAGCAGTACTTC
TRBV19	14	TRBD2	.	TRBJ2-7	CASSPGLASYEQYF	TGTGCCAGTAGTCCGGGACTAGCAAGCTACGAGCAGTACTTC
TRBV18	15	.	few	TRBJ1-3	CASSPRQSSGNTIYF	TGTGCCAGCTCACCCCGACAGAGTTCTGGAAACACCATATATTTT
TRBV5-1	17	.	.	TRBJ1-1	CASSTIPSGARRTEAFF	TGCGCCAGCAGCACGATCCCCTCGGGGGCTCGGCGGACTGAAGCTTTCTTT
TRBV19	15	.	.	TRBJ2-7	CASSTLGGATYEQYF	TGTGCCAGTAGTACCTTGGGGGGGGCTACGTACGAGCAGTACTTC
TRBV2	14	.	.	TRBJ1-2	CASRTLSGDRGYTF	TGTGCCAGCAGAACATTATCAGGGGATCGTGGCTACACCTTC
TRBV29-1	11	.	.	TRBJ2-1	CSVGGLDEQFF	TGCAGCGTTGGGGGTTTGGATGAGCAGTTCTTC
TRBV10-1	12	.	.	TRBJ2-1	CASSERRSPQFF	TGCGCCAGCAGTGAGAGGCGATCGCCGCAGTTCTTC
TRBV5-6	15	.	.	TRBJ2-1	CASSLEGRASNEQFF	TGTGCCAGCAGCTTGGAGGGCAGGGCCTCCAATGAGCAGTTCTTC
TRBV2	15	TRBD1	.	TRBJ1-1	CASQVQGLGNTEAFF	TGTGCCAGCCAAGTACAGGGGTTAGGGAACACTGAAGCTTTCTTT
TRBV6-5	15	TRBD2	.	TRBJ2-1	CASTLAGDSYNEQFF	TGTGCCAGCACGTTAGCGGGAGACTCCTACAATGAGCAGTTCTTC
TRBV5-1	15	.	.	TRBJ2-3	CASSGIYGPTDTQYF	TGCGCCAGCTCAGGGATTTATGGCCCCACAGATACGCAGTATTTT
TRBV5-1	17	.	.	TRBJ2-7	CASSSNSGTPRAYEQYF	TGCGCCAGCAGCTCTAATTCCGGGACCCCACGCGCCTACGAGCAGTACTTC
TRBV7-3	21	.	.	TRBJ2-3	CASSLFSLITLRGRETDTQYF	TGTGCCAGCAGCTTATTTTCCTTGATTACGCTGAGGGGGCGGGAGACAGATACGCAGTATTTT
TRBV28	14	TRBD1	.	TRBJ1-2	CASSFDRGAYGYTF	TGTGCCAGCAGTTTTGACAGGGGGGCCTATGGCTACACCTTC
TRBV28	15	TRBD1	.	TRBJ1-2	CASSLSTGTGSGYTF	TGTGCCAGCAGTTTATCAACCGGGACAGGGAGTGGCTACACCTTC
TRBV28	15	.	.	TRBJ1-3	CASSFHSSSGNTIYF	TGTGCCAGCAGTTTTCACAGCAGCTCTGGAAACACCATATATTTT
TRBV2	11	.	.	TRBJ2-1	CASSVVAEQFF	TGTGCCAGCAGTGTGGTAGCTGAGCAGTTCTTC
TRBV2	15	TRBD1	.	TRBJ1-5	CASSDGTAGRSPQHF	TGTGCCAGCAGTGATGGGACAGCCGGACGGTCACCCCAGCATTTT
TRBV28	15	.	.	TRBJ2-1	CASRQYRTAYNEQFF	TGTGCCAGCAGGCAGTATCGGACCGCATACAATGAGCAGTTCTTC
TRBV28	13	.	once	TRBJ2-3	CATVESDRDTQYF	TGTGCCACCGTCGAGTCAGACCGAGATACGCAGTATTTT
TRBV18	19	TRBD2	.	TRBJ2-3	CASSPLGRLAGVGTDTQYF	TGTGCCAGCTCACCGCTCGGGAGACTAGCGGGAGTGGGCACAGATACGCAGTATTTT
TRBV2	14	.	.	TRBJ1-2	CASRYRERSYGYTF	TGTGCCAGCAGGTACAGGGAACGCAGCTATGGCTACACCTTC